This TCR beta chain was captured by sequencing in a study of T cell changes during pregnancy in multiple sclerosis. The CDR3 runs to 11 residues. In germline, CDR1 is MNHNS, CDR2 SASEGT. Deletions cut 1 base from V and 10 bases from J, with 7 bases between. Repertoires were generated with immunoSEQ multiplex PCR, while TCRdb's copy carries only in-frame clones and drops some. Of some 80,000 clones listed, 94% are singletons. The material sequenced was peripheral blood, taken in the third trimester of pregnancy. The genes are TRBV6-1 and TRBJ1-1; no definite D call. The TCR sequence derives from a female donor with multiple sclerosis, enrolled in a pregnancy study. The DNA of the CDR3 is TGTGCCAGCAGTGAAGTTGGGCGAGCTTTCTTT. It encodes CASSEVGRAFF.